The clone carrying this TCR beta chain has just a few counts. The antigen is unknown. There were TCR beta CDR3 regions amplified from RNA transcripts. Carried out on the TCR CDR3, a first-round RT-PCR used the HTBI primer set. Each CDR3 protein gets one entry after TCRdb re-called the multiplex PCR reads with MiXCR. The sample lists about 400,000 distinct CDR3 sequences, roughly an eighth occurring once. The data were taken from a study of T cells in Graves' hyperthyroidism and ophthalmopathy. Study-wide findings and caveats: Blood shared most expanded thyroid clonotypes above 0.001. Patients with ophthalmopathy were separated from those with stable hyperthyroidism by a 13 V-J model.

The PBMCs had their origin in about 9.7 ml of fresh peripheral blood. The germline V gene has CDR1 MNHEY and CDR2 SVGEGT. The V end was cut by 6 bases, the J end by 8 bases, with 26 bases between. The CDR3 extends over 17 amino acids. Sequenced: blood. The V call is TRBV6-2 or TRBV6-3, the J call TRBJ2-1; maybe TRBD2 (8 bases). The sequence derives from a woman aged 18-29 years with Graves' hyperthyroidism. The CDR3, as DNA: TGTGCCAGCAGAACAAACAGGGGACTAGTCCGAGGAGATGAGCAGTTCTTC. Its protein product is CASRTNRGLVRGDEQFF.